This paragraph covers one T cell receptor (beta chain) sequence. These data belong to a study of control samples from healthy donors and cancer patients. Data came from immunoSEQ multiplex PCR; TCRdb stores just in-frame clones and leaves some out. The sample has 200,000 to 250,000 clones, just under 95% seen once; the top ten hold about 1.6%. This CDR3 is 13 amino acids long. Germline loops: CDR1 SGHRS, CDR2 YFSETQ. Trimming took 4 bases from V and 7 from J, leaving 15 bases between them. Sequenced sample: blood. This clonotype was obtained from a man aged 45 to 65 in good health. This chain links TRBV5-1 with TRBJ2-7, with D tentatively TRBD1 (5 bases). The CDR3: CASSPAGLWEQYV. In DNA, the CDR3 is TGCGCCAGCAGCCCCGCAGGGTTATGGGAGCAGTACGTC.